This T cell receptor beta chain emerged from a study of cytomegalovirus exposure and HLA in healthy donors (dated by TCRdb to 2017 to 2019). A note on the overall study: An earlier analysis of roughly 610 of the donors reported about 260 Gb of sequence data and 95 million to 130 million unique TCR beta sequences obtained from about 180 million T cells. Approximately 310 gigabases of sequencing data and tens of millions of unique TCR sequences were included in an early release covering over 600 HLA-typed donors. Among the 398 genotyped donors, about 83% belonged to the genetic ancestry cluster associated with self-reported Caucasian donors. The study was designed to test whether signatures of past pathogen exposure could be identified by cataloging public T cell receptors. Using immunosequencing, the study profiled T cell repertoires from some 670 subjects and related those repertoires to cytomegalovirus serostatus. Besides the first cohort of 666 subjects, a separate validation cohort made up of roughly 130 different subjects was used. High-throughput TCR immunosequencing, statistical association of individual TCRs with disease status, and machine learning were combined to predict cytomegalovirus infection status. To study patterns of TCR occurrence, a later analysis re-analyzed previously published TCR beta repertoires from around 660 donors and added high-resolution HLA genotyping. In the later analysis, no new phenotypic data were used to find candidate immune exposures; instead, reliance was placed on TCR beta sequences and their occurrence across donors. An earlier analysis of more than 450 of the donors used high-throughput TCR beta sequencing to judge whether each TCR beta V gene segment behaved as functional or pseudogenic. Donor age, sex, ethnicity and CMV serostatus were compiled alongside the repertoire data. A later genetic analysis took genome-wide SNP genotypes for about 65% of the roughly 670 donors and used that subset as a discovery cohort. All discovery cohort repertoires had been generated using a single sequencing platform. Both class I and class II loci were covered by HLA typing, at four-digit resolution. Typing coverage differed by locus: A, B, C, DRB1 and DQB1 were typed in roughly 620-630 donors, DQA1 in roughly 500, DPA1 in 600 to 610, and DPB1 in approximately 450. Because of strong linkage in the cohort, 5 or 6 DR-DQ haplotypes were treated as single units for association and clustering. Among roughly 400 genotyped donors of the cohort, an average of approximately 240,000 unique TCR beta nucleotide sequences was sequenced per donor, of which approximately 18% were non-productive. Overall study outcomes, separate from this receptor: According to a later analysis, parvovirus B19, influenza, CMV and Epstein-Barr virus appeared linked to several top co-occurrence clusters. In a later analysis, HLA-associated TCR beta chains were found to be more clonally expanded and to have lower generation probabilities than equally common non-associated chains. Most CMV-associated TCR beta chains appeared to be HLA-restricted in a later analysis, and the HLA associations seemed to be driven largely by CMV exposure. A further reported finding was that TCR beta sequences accurately predicted the HLA-A and HLA-B alleles for most subjects in the first cohort. The cohort was sequenced for TCR beta chains only, and without alpha or paired-chain data the features that could be detected were limited. Most TCR sequences were observed very rarely across donors, whereas some public TCRs were present in many individuals. In a later genetic analysis, fewer N-insertions in productive TCRs were reported among donors in an Asian-associated ancestry cluster than the roughly 700-donor mean. Correlated functional status among segregating V segments might be attributable to linkage disequilibrium, but an unknown experimental factor could not be ruled out. HLA typing was unavailable for some donors at each locus, so association tests used only the typed subset. It was suggested by the authors that the approach could potentially be generalized to other disease states and immunological phenotypes. Roughly uniform sequencing depth across donors was assumed in presence/absence analyses, although this assumption may not hold. Immune exposure information for the cohort was limited to CMV serostatus. A later genetic analysis associated a missense DCLRE1C variant with V-gene and J-gene trimming of TCR beta chains, and an independent cohort replicated the association. Because counts were too low, roughly 16 rarely observed V segments, including chromosome 9 orphons, were excluded from the earlier analysis of fewer than 650 of the donors. When HLA alleles, especially DR and DQ, strongly co-occurred, attributing TCR associations to individual alleles was difficult. In vitro tests confirmed that three of the cytomegalovirus-associated TCR beta chains recognize cytomegalovirus antigens. The study gave a list of some 150 TCR beta chains associated with cytomegalovirus. The classifier was reported to diagnose cytomegalovirus status with high specificity and sensitivity in both the original cohort and the validation cohort. Specific HLA alleles were associated with over 15,000 TCR beta sequences at a false discovery rate of 0.05 in a later analysis. A cluster of highly shared sequence variants was judged likely to be a technical artifact of the sequencing pipeline. A later analysis found that TCR association rates varied across HLA loci, with DRB1 alleles showing the most associated TCRs and HLA-C alleles the fewest. An earlier analysis of some 590 of the donors showed that most TCR beta V segments appeared in productive rearrangements either about 90% or about 30% of the time, which broadly matched IMGT annotations.

The cohort comprised some 730 healthy bone marrow donors. All cohort members were sampled while nominally healthy, although unrecorded immune exposures were likely present. CMV serostatus was positive for about 290 and negative for about 55% of the roughly 670 cohort members, and was not recorded for this donor. Every donor gave a peripheral blood sample, and the peripheral blood mononuclear cells from that sample were used for TCR beta sequencing. Genomic DNA extraction from the blood cell samples was performed with the Qiagen DNeasy Blood Extraction Kit. The library was produced with the immunoSEQ multiplex PCR assay. For the multiplex PCR, a mixture combining 60 forward primers for TCR Vbeta segments and 13 reverse primers for TCR Jbeta segments was used. The CDR3 region of rearranged TCR beta genes was amplified from genomic DNA with a multiplex PCR assay. The amplified TCR beta libraries were sequenced on the Illumina HiSeq System as 87-base-pair reads. On the authors' methods: Across the 670 or so repertoires, a later analysis counted about 81 million unique TCR beta chains, roughly 11 million of which were shared by at least two donors. Raw reads were error-corrected and collapsed into unique sequences with a nearest-neighbor algorithm that merged closely related sequences to remove PCR and sequencing errors. Alignment of CDR3 sequences to IMGT reference sequences was used to assign V, D and J gene segments. Each retained sequence needed at least a six-nucleotide match to both a V gene segment and a J gene segment. A rearrangement was called productive if the CDR3 had no stop codons and remained in frame with V and J, and every other rearrangement was called non-productive. CDR3 was defined according to IMGT convention as the region running from the second conserved V-encoded cysteine to the conserved J-encoded phenylalanine. Sequences without an unambiguous match to a single V gene segment were excluded from the earlier analysis of about 600 of the donors. An earlier analysis of some 610 of the donors called V segments functional above 56.7% productive rearrangements and segregating when the between-donor standard deviation exceeded 5%. To diagnose cytomegalovirus status from the catalog of TCR beta chain sequences, a statistical classification framework was built. V and J gene assignment, in a later analysis, came from comparing TCR nucleotide sequences with IMGT/GENE-DB human TR gene sequences. In a later analysis, CDR3 sequences and most-parsimonious VDJ recombination scenarios were assigned using the TCRdist pipeline. In a later analysis, each TCR beta chain was defined by its CDR3 amino acid sequence together with its V-gene family, and reads lacking a unique V-gene family were excluded. A later analysis removed 550 to 650 highly shared, low-generation-probability nucleotide sequences to deal with suspected cross-contamination and a sequencing artifact. For each public chain, a later analysis derived a clonal expansion index from normalized ranks of inferred template counts within each repertoire. A later analysis computed generation probabilities with a VDJ recombination model fitted to out-of-frame rearrangements, and checked the results against IGoR. In a later analysis, hypergeometric tests were used to score TCR-TCR, TCR-HLA and TCR-CMV co-occurrence, with a repertoire-size bias correction applied to TCR pairs. To estimate false discovery rates, a later analysis permuted the HLA or CMV assignments 20 times. In a later analysis, co-occurring TCRs were grouped with DBSCAN, and TCRdist sequence similarity was added when clustering was performed within HLA-allele-positive subsets. Co-occurrence clustering excluded repertoires with fewer than 30,000 or more than 120,000 public chains, plus five with anomalous nucleotide sharing. TCRdb carries this immuneACCESS record with in-frame sequences only. Its versions omit some clonotypes, under half of them owing to an unresolved V gene in the studies checked, with the rest unexplained. V, J and clone size were drawn from that table, and D and trimming were deduced from the DNA. For this sample the table gives approximately 160,000 clones, of which roughly 80% were detected only once. Roughly 2% of the sample comes from the top ten.

Remarks on this clone: Its specific antigen is unknown. No base quality information exists; no much larger clone differs at one position.

The TCR was taken from a human donor in good health. The sample was PBMCs.

The sequenced DNA is TGTGCCAGCACCCCATTAACGGGGTTAAGAAGTGGCTACACCTTC. Translated, this gives CASTPLTGLRSGYTF. The chain joins TRBV21-1 to TRBJ1-2. TRBV21-1 is described as a pseudogene. Spanning cysteine to phenylalanine, the CDR3 consists of 15 amino acids. The kept DNA is CDR3 alone, 45 bases in frame from the first base.